This T cell receptor beta chain is drawn from a study of shared clonotypes between healthy human individuals. Across the whole study: Each donor's CD8 memory used one plate, CD8 naive two, each CD4 subset three. Study outcomes and limitations: Larger richness was generally estimated for naive than memory subsets.

A remark on this clone: Its antigen remains unidentified.

Measured with immunoSEQ multiplex PCR; TCRdb has only the in-frame clones, and not every one. The sample holds some 2.1 million clones, around 93% seen once. Naive-designated CD8 cells lacked CD45RO, were positively enriched for CCR7, and omitted terminally differentiated effector memory CD45RA+ cells. The CDR3 totals 14 residues. V lost 5 bases, J lost 6 bases, and 8 bases stayed unmatched. Germline V gene sequence: CDR1 SGHNT, CDR2 YYREEE (reference sequence). Sample: naive CD8+ T cells from PBMCs. The TCR sequence derives from a man between 18 and 29 years old in good health. Some clones in this sample may be carry-over from other donors' samples. The chain recombines TRBV5-4 with TRBJ1-1; 9 nucleotides align to TRBD1. The CDR3 is CASRPGQGSPEAFF. The DNA for the CDR3 is TGTGCCAGCAGGCCGGGACAGGGTTCTCCTGAAGCTTTCTTT.